These 22 T cell receptor beta chains were sequenced from one sample in a study of response to subunit inactivated influenza vaccine. TCRdb passed the RT-PCR reads through MiXCR, listing each CDR3 protein once. The table lists some 300,000 distinct CDR3 sequences, about 20% of them singletons. The sequencing used PBMCs from blood, collected less than 22 months after vaccination. The receptors were sampled from a man between 50 and 75 years old who received an inactivated influenza vaccine.

The V call is TRBV5-1, the J call TRBJ2-5, with a possible D match to TRBD2 (6 bases). The CDR3 totals 15 residues. Germline lookup yields CDR1 SGHRS and CDR2 YFSETQ. The germline V and J ends were trimmed by 4 bases and 5 bases, with 18 bases remaining between them. The CDR3 DNA is TGCGCCAGCAGCCGTTGGGGGGAGAAAGGGGAGACCCAGTACTTC. It specifies CASSRWGEKGETQYF.

This chain connects TRBV3-1 to TRBJ1-6; 7 bases map to TRBD1. J was trimmed by 9 bases and V by 3 bases; bases with no gene match: 5. Looked up from germline, CDR1 is LGHDT and CDR2 is YNNKEL (reference sequence). The CDR3 runs 14 residues. CDR3 amino acids: CASSHGQGGSPLHF. The CDR3 region has the DNA TGTGCCAGCAGCCACGGGCAGGGGGGTTCACCCCTCCACTTT. The entire variable domain, with the rest obtained from reference TRBV3-1 and TRBJ1-6, is as follows: DTAVSQTPKYLVTQMGNDKSIKCEQNLGHDTMYWYKQDSKKFLKIMFSYNNKELIINETVPNRFSPKSPDKAHLNLHINSLELGDSAVYFCASSHGQGGSPLHFGNGTRLTVT.

V and J are TRBV20-1 and TRBJ2-2; 8 bases agree with TRBD2. J gave up 0 bases and V 0 bases, and 9 bases lay outside the gene matches. Germline V gives CDR1 DFQATT, CDR2 SNEGSKA (reference sequence). The CDR3 length is 18 residues. The CDR3 here is CSARDRVTSGANTGELFF. DNA of the CDR3: TGCAGTGCTAGAGACCGCGTAACTAGCGGAGCGAACACCGGGGAGCTGTTTTTT.

This clonotype turned up a few times. The genes are TRBV6-5 and TRBJ2-7; D is ambiguous. CDR3 length: 11 amino acids. Germline loops: CDR1 MNHEY, CDR2 SVGAGI. V was clipped by 4 bases and J by 6 bases, with 7 bases between them. CDR3 sequence: CASSSPPEQYF. CDR3 bases: TGTGCCAGCAGTTCCCCGCCCGAGCAGTACTTC.

This clonotype was seen only a few times. The chain links TRBV5-1 to TRBJ1-1; D is undetermined. The CDR3 covers 13 residues. Trimming removed 0 bases from V and 6 bases from J, with 9 bases in between. Looked up from germline, CDR1 is SGHRS and CDR2 is YFSETQ. In DNA form, the CDR3 reads TGCGCCAGCAGCTTGGCCGGGAAATCTGAAGCTTTCTTT. Its translation: CASSLAGKSEAFF.

This clonotype was observed a handful of times. J is TRBJ1-1 and V is TRBV29-1, with D tentatively TRBD1 (6 bases). Germline V gene sequence: CDR1 SQVTM, CDR2 ANQGSEA. The length of the CDR3 is 11 residues. Trimming stripped 4 bases from V and 5 bases from J, with 8 bases between. The CDR3 sequence: CSVARGTEAFF. CDR3 sequence (DNA): TGCAGCGTTGCGAGGGGGACTGAAGCTTTCTTT.

The chain employs TRBV7-9 and TRBJ2-2, with 8 bases fitting TRBD1. Germline assignment: CDR1 SEHNR and CDR2 FQNEAQ (reference sequence). Trimming removed 4 bases from V and 3 bases from J; junction bases left unmatched: 7. CDR3 size: 16 residues. CDR3 residues: CASSSTKGQDTGELFF. CDR3 coding DNA: TGTGCCAGCAGCTCAACTAAGGGACAGGACACCGGGGAGCTGTTTTTT. The full variable domain, completed using reference TRBV7-9 and TRBJ2-2, is DTGVSQNPRHKITKRGQNVTFRCDPISEHNRLYWYRQTLGQGPEFLTYFQNEAQLEKSRLLSDRFSAERPKGSFSTLEIQRTEQGDSAMYLCASSSTKGQDTGELFFGEGSRLTVL.

This chain connects TRBV20-1 to TRBJ2-7, with 8 bases lining up with TRBD2. The CDR3 length is 14 residues. The trim removed 5 bases at V and 6 bases at J, leaving 12 bases unmatched. The V gene's germline CDR1 is DFQATT and CDR2 SNEGSKA (reference sequence). The CDR3 region is CSAHRLARFFEQYF. The CDR3 bases are TGCAGTGCTCACCGACTAGCGAGGTTCTTCGAGCAGTACTTC.

This rearrangement joins TRBV6-2 or TRBV6-3 to TRBJ1-1; a weak D match, TRBD1 (5 bases). The CDR3 has 15 amino acids. Germline V lookup: CDR1 MNHEY, CDR2 SVGEGT. V lost 4 bases, J lost 6 bases, and 18 bases lay in between. CDR3 loop: CASSFTPGRGPEAFF. CDR3 coding DNA: TGTGCCAGCAGTTTCACCCCGGGGCGGGGCCCTGAAGCTTTCTTT.

The gene calls are TRBV18 and TRBJ1-2; TRBD1 is a possible D gene (6 bases). The CDR3 length is 17 residues. V dropped 3 bases and J dropped 3 bases, with 20 bases sitting between them. Looked up from germline, CDR1 is KGHSH and CDR2 is LQKENI. The CDR3 DNA follows: TGTGCCAGCTCACCCGAATTGTCAGGGGACACTTACTATGGCTACACCTTC. It translates to CASSPELSGDTYYGYTF.

The chain couples TRBV6-2 or TRBV6-3 to TRBJ1-1; TRBD1 might be the D (6 bases). V was clipped by 4 bases and J by 7 bases, with 13 bases between them. The CDR3 loop spans 13 amino acids. Germline V gives CDR1 MNHEY, CDR2 SVGEGT. The CDR3 sequence: CASSSIDRNEAFF. In DNA form, the CDR3 reads TGTGCCAGCAGTTCCATAGACAGGAATGAAGCTTTCTTT.

The chain carries TRBV10-3 and TRBJ2-5; D not certain. Germline loops: CDR1 ENHRY, CDR2 SYGVKD. The CDR3 sequence is 12 residues long. V lost 3 bases and J lost 5, with 7 bases in between. CDR3 nucleotides: TGTGCCATCAGTGAACGCGATGAGACCCAGTACTTC. This codes for CAISERDETQYF.

V usage is TRBV27 and J usage is TRBJ2-2; TRBD1 matches 10 bases. V lost 5 bases, J lost 3 bases, and 6 bases stayed unmatched. In germline, CDR1 is MNHEY, CDR2 SMNVEV (reference sequence). This CDR3 contains 16 residues. The CDR3 region is CASSERTGGYTGELFF. CDR3 bases: TGTGCCAGCAGTGAACGGACAGGGGGTTACACCGGGGAGCTGTTTTTT.

The chain is built from TRBV3-1 and TRBJ1-1, with D possibly TRBD1 on 6 matching bases. CDR3 length equals 16 residues. The germline V gene has CDR1 LGHDT and CDR2 YNNKEL (reference sequence). Trimming shortened V by 2 bases and J by 3 bases, and 16 bases separated the two germline ends. In DNA, the CDR3 is TGTGCCAGCAGCCAACCCGGGACAAGGGATTACACTGAAGCTTTCTTT. Protein: CASSQPGTRDYTEAFF.

This clonotype came up a few times. CDR3 nucleotides: TGCAGTGCTACCCTAGGGGCGAGTAGGATCTTCAGCAATGAGCAGTTCTTC. Encoded protein: CSATLGASRIFSNEQFF. This chain connects TRBV20-1 to TRBJ2-1, with D maybe TRBD1 (5 bases). The CDR3 sequence is 17 residues long. The germline gives CDR1 DFQATT, CDR2 SNEGSKA (reference sequence). The ends were cut back, 4 bases at V and 6 bases at J, with 25 bases in the middle.

This chain joins TRBV19 and TRBJ1-5; D remains ambiguous. This CDR3 contains 15 residues. Trimming took 4 bases from V and 2 from J, leaving 12 bases between them. Looked up from germline, CDR1 is LNHDA and CDR2 is SQIVND (reference sequence). CDR3: CASSTPGQGNQPQHF. The CDR3 region has the DNA TGTGCCAGTAGTACGCCTGGGCAGGGCAATCAGCCCCAGCATTTT.

This CDR3 is CASTVVMNTEAFF. CDR3 in DNA: TGTGCCAGCACTGTCGTTATGAACACTGAAGCTTTCTTT. The gene calls are TRBV6-2 or TRBV6-3 and TRBJ1-1; D call uncertain. This CDR3 has 13 amino acids. Germline V gene data show CDR1 as MNHEY and CDR2 as SVGEGT. Trimming shortened V by 7 bases and J by 0 bases, and 9 bases separated the two germline ends.

This clonotype was observed a few times. The chain couples TRBV12-3 or TRBV12-4 to TRBJ2-2; possibly TRBD2 for D (6 bases). This CDR3 spans 13 amino acids. V was trimmed by 8 bases and J by 6 bases, leaving 13 bases between them. The CDR3 bases are TGTGCCAGCCGGTTGACGGGGGCCGGGGAGCTGTTTTTT. The encoded protein is CASRLTGAGELFF.

This clonotype has more than one count but fewer than ten. The rearrangement uses TRBV20-1 and TRBJ2-3, with D perhaps matching TRBD1 (5 bases). Germline lookup yields CDR1 DFQATT and CDR2 SNEGSKA (reference sequence). CDR3 length: 12 amino acids. V was cut by 6 bases and J by 1 base, with 8 bases left in between. The CDR3 bases are TGCAGTGCCCTACAGGGCACAGATACGCAGTATTTT. Residues: CSALQGTDTQYF.

There are a few counts of this clonotype. The V gene is TRBV5-1, the J gene TRBJ2-1, with TRBD2 identical over 13 bases. The CDR3 loop spans 16 amino acids. V shed 2 bases, J shed 5 bases, and the junction held 4 bases outside the gene matches. Germline V gene data show CDR1 as SGHRS and CDR2 as YFSETQ. Here the CDR3 DNA reads TGCGCCAGCAGCTTAGGACTAGCGGGAGCCCACAATGAGCAGTTCTTC. It encodes CASSLGLAGAHNEQFF.

The CDR3 sequence is CASSLASGAATGELFF. The CDR3 DNA follows: TGCGCCAGCAGCTTAGCAAGCGGGGCCGCTACCGGGGAGCTGTTTTTT. V and J are TRBV5-1 and TRBJ2-2; TRBD2 agrees at 7 bases. The CDR3 contains 16 residues. In germline, CDR1 is SGHRS, CDR2 YFSETQ. V shed 2 bases and J 5 bases; nucleotides not matched to a gene: 9.

The chain uses TRBV6-2 or TRBV6-3 and TRBJ1-2; D may be TRBD1 (5 bases). V lost 10 bases to trimming and J lost 6 bases, with 18 bases between them. From germline, CDR1 is MNHEY and CDR2 SVGEGT. The CDR3 extends over 13 amino acids. The CDR3 DNA sequence: TGTGCCACCCTTCACTGGGGCGGAGATGGCTACACCTTC. Its protein product is CATLHWGGDGYTF.